Below are 20 T cell receptor beta chains sequenced from a single sample in a study of T cells in Graves' hyperthyroidism and ophthalmopathy (dated by TCRdb to about 2019). The method behind the library was multiplex PCR. The listed sequencing device is Illumina HiSeq 2000. TCR beta CDR3 regions were amplified from RNA transcripts. The first round of RT-PCR for the TCR CDR3 was performed with the HTBI primer set and the Qiagen OneStep RT-PCR kit. TCRdb cleaned the public reads at Q25 with fastp, built clones with MiXCR and kept in-frame beta chains. A single entry per CDR3 protein holds the most common genes and DNA from its merged rows. The sample yields about 360,000 distinct CDR3 sequences; roughly 13% were counted once. The top ten clonotypes cover over 8.5% of the sample. Sequencing was done on a sample of blood. The receptors come from a woman between 18 and 29 years old with Graves' hyperthyroidism.

The table lists this clonotype with many counts. This chain uses TRBV11-2 with TRBJ1-1; D is undetermined. Trimming removed 5 bases at V and 4 bases at J, with 11 bases between. The CDR3 consists of 13 residues. Looked up from germline, CDR1 is SGHAT and CDR2 is FQNNGV. The CDR3 region is CASSLSSGTEAFF. The CDR3 DNA follows: TGTGCCAGCAGCCTATCATCGGGCACTGAAGCTTTCTTT.

This clonotype appeared many times. V usage is TRBV4-2 and J usage is TRBJ1-2; no firm D call. From germline, CDR1 is LGHNA and CDR2 YNFKEQ. V was clipped by 2 bases and J by 7 bases, with 14 bases between them. The CDR3 loop spans 14 amino acids. CDR3 residues: CASSQLNQKGGYTF. The CDR3 coding sequence is TGTGCCAGCAGCCAACTGAACCAAAAGGGTGGCTACACCTTC.

In its sample, this clonotype was seen many times. The genes are TRBV12-3 or TRBV12-4 and TRBJ1-1; D not certain. There are 13 residues in the CDR3. V was clipped by 3 bases and J by 3 bases, with 8 bases between them. This chain's CDR3 is CASSFGEYTEAFF. CDR3 nucleotide sequence: TGTGCCAGCAGTTTCGGGGAGTACACTGAAGCTTTCTTT.

This clonotype has ten or more counts. The chain is built from TRBV20-1 and TRBJ2-3; unclear D gene. The CDR3 has 13 amino acids. Trimming left V 0 bases short and J 3 bases short, with 7 bases between. CDR1 is DFQATT and CDR2 is SNEGSKA in the germline V gene (reference sequence). As DNA, the CDR3 is TGCAGTGCTAGAGATTTGAGGACAGATACGCAGTATTTT. It yields the protein CSARDLRTDTQYF.

This clonotype was recorded at least ten times. J is TRBJ1-6 and V is TRBV12-3 or TRBV12-4; D is uncertain. V was cut by 7 bases and J by 9 bases, with 13 bases left in between. The CDR3 is 13 residues long. The DNA for the CDR3 is TGTGCCAGCACCCCGGGTGAGGTTTCACCCCTCCACTTT. The encoded protein is CASTPGEVSPLHF.

Of note for this clonotype: The CDR3 does not end in the conserved phenylalanine or tryptophan, so this is likely a read error. This chain connects TRBV6-5 to TRBJ2-2, with TRBD2 matching 8 bases. V lost 0 bases, J lost 7 bases, and 1 base stayed unmatched. CDR3 length: 14 residues. The V gene's germline CDR1 is MNHEY and CDR2 SVGAGI. Here the CDR3 reads CASSYSRGGGELFL. The CDR3 nucleotides read TGTGCCAGCAGTTACTCTCGGGGGGGCGGGGAGCTGTTTCTT.

This clonotype came up many times. The chain is built from TRBV12-3 or TRBV12-4 and TRBJ1-1; D not certain. The CDR3 has 14 residues. V was shortened by 2 bases and J by 1 base, with 8 bases between the two germline ends. The CDR3, as DNA: TGTGCCAGCAGTTTACACCGGGGGAACACTGAAGCTTTCTTT. It encodes CASSLHRGNTEAFF.

The V call is TRBV18, the J call TRBJ1-6; TRBD1 matches at 9 bases. Germline CDR1 and CDR2: KGHSH and LQKENI. V was pared by 3 bases and J by 7 bases, with 7 bases of the junction left unmatched. The CDR3 runs 16 residues. CDR3 residues: CASSPRDRASNSPLHF. The CDR3 DNA reads as TGTGCCAGCTCACCCAGGGACAGGGCCTCAAATTCACCCCTCCACTTT. The whole variable domain, filled in from reference TRBV18 and TRBJ1-6, reads NAGVMQNPRHLVRRRGQEARLRCSPMKGHSHVYWYRQLPEEGLKFMVYLQKENIIDESGMPKERFSAEFPKEGPSILRIQQVVRGDSAAYFCASSPRDRASNSPLHFGNGTRLTVT.

This clonotype was counted many times. J is TRBJ1-6 and V is TRBV9, with 10 bases lining up with TRBD1. The trim removed 2 bases at V and 8 bases at J, leaving 4 bases unmatched. Germline CDR1 reads SGDLS; CDR2 reads YYNGEE. This CDR3 is 15 amino acids long. The CDR3 loop is CASSVRGQGYSPLHF. DNA of the CDR3: TGTGCCAGCAGCGTTAGGGGACAGGGGTATTCACCCCTCCACTTT.

At least ten counts were recorded for this clonotype. The chain employs TRBV20-1 and TRBJ2-7; the D call may be TRBD1 or TRBD2 (5 bases each). From germline, CDR1 is DFQATT and CDR2 SNEGSKA (reference sequence). Trimming removed 3 bases from V and 0 bases from J, with 9 bases in between. The CDR3 has 13 residues. The CDR3 sequence is CSARGDFSYEQYF. CDR3 sequence (DNA): TGCAGTGCTAGGGGGGATTTCTCCTACGAGCAGTACTTC.

The table lists this clonotype with many counts. The chain employs TRBV20-1 and TRBJ1-3, with D possibly matching TRBD1 (5 bases). The germline CDR1 and CDR2 sequences are DFQATT and SNEGSKA (reference sequence). The length of the CDR3 is 13 residues. V was pared by 3 bases and J by 4 bases, with 10 bases between. The CDR3 sequence is CSARRGGGNTIYF. For the CDR3, the DNA is TGCAGTGCTAGGAGGGGCGGGGGAAACACCATATATTTT.

This clonotype was seen many times. V is TRBV19 and J is TRBJ2-5, with D perhaps matching TRBD1 (6 bases). Trimming took 6 bases from V and 2 from J, leaving 16 bases between them. Per the germline V gene, CDR1 is LNHDA and CDR2 is SQIVND (reference sequence). This CDR3 has 15 residues. In nucleotides, the CDR3 is TGTGCCAGTAGGAGACTACAGGGACCGCAAGAGACCCAGTACTTC. Protein sequence: CASRRLQGPQETQYF.

This clonotype has at least ten counts. CDR3 bases: TGTGCCAGCAGCATCGGGACACCGGTGGGTGAGCAGTACTTC. Translation gives CASSIGTPVGEQYF. V gene TRBV7-9 combines with J gene TRBJ2-7; the D gene is possibly TRBD1 (6 bases). Germline V gene sequence: CDR1 SEHNR, CDR2 FQNEAQ (reference sequence). The CDR3 runs 14 residues. Trimming cost V 5 bases and J 7 bases, with 18 bases left between them.

This clonotype was seen at least ten times. The chain has TRBV10-3 and TRBJ2-7, with 8 bases fitting TRBD1. Germline CDR1 and CDR2: ENHRY and SYGVKD. V lost 2 bases and J lost 4; bases outside the gene matches: 7. CDR3 length equals 15 residues. The CDR3 coding sequence is TGTGCCATCAGTGAGACGACAGGGGTTCTTTACGAGCAGTACTTC. Its protein is CAISETTGVLYEQYF.

This clonotype appeared many times. The J gene is TRBJ2-1, the V gene TRBV12-3 or TRBV12-4; 11 nucleotides align to TRBD1. The CDR3 length is 15 residues. V dropped 4 bases and J dropped 8; count of bases not matched to a gene: 7. DNA of the CDR3: TGTGCCAGCAGTTCTCGGACAGGGGGCTCCTATGAGCAGTTCTTC. Its protein is CASSSRTGGSYEQFF.

This clonotype was recorded a few times. The chain has TRBV27 and TRBJ2-7; D remains unclear. The CDR3 sequence is 11 residues long. The V end lost 8 bases, the J end lost 6 bases, and 11 bases lay between the germline ends. The V gene's germline CDR1 is MNHEY and CDR2 SMNVEV (reference sequence). CDR3: CASWSLTEQYF. CDR3 coding DNA: TGTGCCAGCTGGTCCTTGACCGAGCAGTACTTC.

The chain recombines TRBV7-8 with TRBJ1-1; D possibly corresponds to TRBD1 (5 bases). This CDR3 comprises 14 residues. The germline gives CDR1 SGHVS, CDR2 FQNEAQ. Trimming stripped 5 bases from V and 4 bases from J, with 14 bases between. This chain's CDR3 is CASSTRGGGTEAFF. CDR3 DNA sequence: TGTGCCAGCAGCACCCGGGGGGGGGGCACTGAAGCTTTCTTT.

This clonotype was found many times. V and J are TRBV6-1 and TRBJ1-2; D is unclear. CDR1 is MNHNS and CDR2 is SASEGT in the germline V gene. Trimming cost V 10 bases and J 8 bases, with 20 bases left between them. The CDR3 is 13 residues long. Here the CDR3 reads CATASIIADGYTF. The CDR3 DNA reads as TGTGCCACAGCAAGTATAATCGCAGACGGCTACACCTTC.

On this clonotype itself: This sequence may be a read error, since a much larger clone differs from it by one base. The V gene is TRBV6-5, the J gene TRBJ2-1, with 10 bases that match TRBD2. Germline CDR1 and CDR2: MNHEY and SVGAGI. The CDR3 spans 18 residues. The CDR3 nucleotides are TGTGCCAGGAGTTACTGGTTCGGGGCTAGCGGGAGTTACAATGAGCAGTTCTTC. Translated: CARSYWFGASGSYNEQFF.

The sample holds many counts of this clonotype. The J gene is TRBJ1-5, the V gene TRBV27; 9 positions agree with TRBD1. Germline CDR1 and CDR2: MNHEY and SMNVEV (reference sequence). With V trimmed by 5 bases and J by 4 bases, 9 bases remained unmatched. This CDR3 is built from 16 residues. CDR3 protein: CASSQITGGWNQPQHF. The CDR3 DNA reads as TGTGCCAGCAGTCAAATAACAGGGGGCTGGAATCAGCCCCAGCATTTT.